The sequence of this T cell receptor beta chain was determined in a study of T-cell reconstitution after alpha-beta-depleted transplantation in children. This clonotype was seen a handful of times. A library of TCRbeta sequences, prepared with unique molecular identifiers, was generated. In TCRdb, the PCR reads were re-called with MiXCR into one record per CDR3 protein. Of fewer than 550,000 distinct CDR3 sequences listed, roughly 16% are singletons. This CDR3 is built from 16 residues. V was clipped by 2 bases and J by 4 bases; unmatched bases: 5. CDR1 and CDR2 from the germline V gene are SGHNT and YENEEA.

V and J are TRBV11-3 and TRBJ2-5; TRBD2 matches at 12 bases. The specimen comprised PBMCs, mostly from graft donor cells, sampled 360 days after TCRalphabeta/CD19-depleted stem cell transplant. The TCR comes from a boy less than two years old who had a stem cell transplant for Wiskott-Aldrich syndrome, so the T cells may come from the graft donor. CDR3 bases: TGTGCCAGCAGCTTAAGACTAGCGGGAGCTCGAGAGACCCAGTACTTC. This gives the protein CASSLRLAGARETQYF.